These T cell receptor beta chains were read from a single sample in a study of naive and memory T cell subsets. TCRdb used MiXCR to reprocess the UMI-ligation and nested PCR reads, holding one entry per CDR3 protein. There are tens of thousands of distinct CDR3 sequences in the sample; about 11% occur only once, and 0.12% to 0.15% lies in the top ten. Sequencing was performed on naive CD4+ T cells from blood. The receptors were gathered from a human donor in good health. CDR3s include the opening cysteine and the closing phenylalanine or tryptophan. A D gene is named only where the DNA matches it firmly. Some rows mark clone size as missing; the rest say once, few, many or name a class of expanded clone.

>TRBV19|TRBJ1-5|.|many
TGTGCCAGTAGTAAAGCCGGACCCAATCAGCCCCAGCATTTT
CASSKAGPNQPQHF
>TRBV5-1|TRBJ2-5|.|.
TGCGCCAGCAGCGTATTAGCGGACCAAGAGACCCAGTACTTC
CASSVLADQETQYF
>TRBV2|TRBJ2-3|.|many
TGTGCCAGCAACCAGCGCGGTCGCACAGATACGCAGTATTTT
CASNQRGRTDTQYF
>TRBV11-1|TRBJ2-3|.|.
TGTGCCAGCAGCTCGACTAAGCGCGGCACAGATACGCAGTATTTT
CASSSTKRGTDTQYF
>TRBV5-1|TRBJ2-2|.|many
TGCGCCAGCAGCACCCTCGGGACCCAGACCGGGGAGCTGTTTTTT
CASSTLGTQTGELFF
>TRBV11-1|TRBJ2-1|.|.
TGTGCCAGCAGCCCGGGCAGGGCGGATGAGCAGTTCTTC
CASSPGRADEQFF
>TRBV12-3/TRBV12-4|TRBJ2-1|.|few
TGTGCCAGCAGTTCCCTGGCGGGCGGCCACAATGAGCAGTTCTTC
CASSSLAGGHNEQFF
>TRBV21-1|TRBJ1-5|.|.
TGTGCCAGCAGCTTGGACAGGGGGAGGCCTCGTAGTCAGCCCCAGCATTTT
CASSLDRGRPRSQPQHF
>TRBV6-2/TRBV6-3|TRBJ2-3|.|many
TGTGCCAGCAGTCCCCGCAGGGACCCGCGGGATACGCAGTATTTT
CASSPRRDPRDTQYF
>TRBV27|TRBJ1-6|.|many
TGTGCCAGCAGTTCTCCGGCCAGGTCCTCCTATAATTCACCCCTCCACTTT
CASSSPARSSYNSPLHF
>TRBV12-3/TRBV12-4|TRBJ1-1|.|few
TGTGCCAGCAGGTCTAACAGGGTAGCAACTGAAGCTTTCTTT
CASRSNRVATEAFF
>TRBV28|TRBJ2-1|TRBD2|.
TGTGCCAGCAGTCCTACTAGCGGGGGGCCCAATGAGCAGTTCTTC
CASSPTSGGPNEQFF
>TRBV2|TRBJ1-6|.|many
TGTGCCAGCAGTGACGGTGGCTCACCCCTCCACTTT
CASSDGGSPLHF
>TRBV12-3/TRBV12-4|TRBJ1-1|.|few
TGTGCCAGCCGAAGTAAGGGGGCTGAAGCTTTCTTT
CASRSKGAEAFF
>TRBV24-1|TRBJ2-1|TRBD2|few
TGTGCCACCAGTGAACCCTTTGCGGGGGGGGTAAAAAATGAGCAGTTCTTC
CATSEPFAGGVKNEQFF
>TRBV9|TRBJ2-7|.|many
TGTGCCAGCAGCCCTGCGGGACACCCCTACGAGCAGTACTTC
CASSPAGHPYEQYF
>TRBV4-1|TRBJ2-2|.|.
TGCGCCAGCAGTCGACCGGCAGCGGTCACCGGGGAGCTGTTTTTT
CASSRPAAVTGELFF
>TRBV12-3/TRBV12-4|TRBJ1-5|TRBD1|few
TGTGCCAGCAGTGACAGGGGGTACCAGCCCCAGCATTTT
CASSDRGYQPQHF
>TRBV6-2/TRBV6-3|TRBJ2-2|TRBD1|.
TGTGCCAGCAGCCCCGGACAGGTCGGGTACACCGGGGAGCTGTTTTTT
CASSPGQVGYTGELFF
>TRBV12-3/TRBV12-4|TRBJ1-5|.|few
TGTGCCAGCAGTCTAACTTATAGCAATCAGCCCCAGCATTTT
CASSLTYSNQPQHF
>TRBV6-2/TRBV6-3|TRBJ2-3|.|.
TGTGCCAGCAGTTACGCGGGGTCTAGCACAGATACGCAGTATTTT
CASSYAGSSTDTQYF
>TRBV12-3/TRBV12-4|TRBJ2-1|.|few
TGTGCCAGCACCCAAAGGAGAGCGGATAGAAATGAGCAGTTCTTC
CASTQRRADRNEQFF
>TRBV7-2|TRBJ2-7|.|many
TGTGCCAGCAGCCGGGGAGGAGCCCCCTACGAGCAGTACTTC
CASSRGGAPYEQYF
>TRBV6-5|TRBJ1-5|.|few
TGTGCCAGCAGTCTTAACAGGGCGGGCAATCAGCCCCAGCATTTT
CASSLNRAGNQPQHF
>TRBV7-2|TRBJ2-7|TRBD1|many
TGTGCCAGCAGCTTAGAGGGCAGGGGGTTGTCATTTTATTACGAGCAGTACTTC
CASSLEGRGLSFYYEQYF
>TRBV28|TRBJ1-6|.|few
TGTGCCAGCAACATCGGACGGGGTAGGTCACCCCTCCACTTT
CASNIGRGRSPLHF
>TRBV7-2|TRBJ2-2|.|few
TGTGCCAGCAGACAGTTCCCCGGGGAGCTGTTTTTT
CASRQFPGELFF
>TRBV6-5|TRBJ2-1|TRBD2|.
TGTGCCAGCAGGAAACTAGCGAACTACAATGAGCAGTTCTTC
CASRKLANYNEQFF
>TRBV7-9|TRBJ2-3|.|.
TGTGCCAGCAGCTTAGAAGCGACAGATACGCAGTATTTT
CASSLEATDTQYF
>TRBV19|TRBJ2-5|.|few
TGTGCCAGTAGTTGGACAGATCAAGAGACCCAGTACTTC
CASSWTDQETQYF
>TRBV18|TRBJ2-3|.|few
TGTGCCAGCTCACCACCGACACCCACTATGGCGCAGTATTTT
CASSPPTPTMAQYF
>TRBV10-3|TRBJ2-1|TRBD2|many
TGTGCCACCCGCAGCGGGGTCAATGAGCAGTTCTTC
CATRSGVNEQFF
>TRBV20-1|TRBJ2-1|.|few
TGCAGTGCTAGAGATCCGGACAAACTCTCCTACAATGAGCAGTTCTTC
CSARDPDKLSYNEQFF
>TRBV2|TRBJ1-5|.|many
TGTGCCAGCAGTGGACAGTACATTAGCAATCAGCCCCAGCATTTT
CASSGQYISNQPQHF
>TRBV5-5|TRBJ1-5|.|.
TGTGCCAGCAGCTTGACAGGGATCGGCAATCAGCCCCAGCATTTT
CASSLTGIGNQPQHF
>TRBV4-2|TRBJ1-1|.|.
TGTGCCAGCAGCCATGGGCTACAAGAGAACACTGAAGCTTTCTTT
CASSHGLQENTEAFF
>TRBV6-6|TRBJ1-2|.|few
TGTGCCAGCAGTTATCCCCCGGGAGACCTTAAGGACTATGGCTACACCTTC
CASSYPPGDLKDYGYTF
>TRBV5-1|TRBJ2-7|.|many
TGCGCCAGCAGCCAACGTCCATTTGATACCCAGCAGTACTTC
CASSQRPFDTQQYF
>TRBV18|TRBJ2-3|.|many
TGTGCCAGCTCACAGAACTCCAGGATTGCAGATACGCAGTATTTT
CASSQNSRIADTQYF
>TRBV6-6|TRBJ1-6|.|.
TGTGCCAGCAGTTACCCCGAGAGGGTAGGGTCACCCCTCCACTTT
CASSYPERVGSPLHF